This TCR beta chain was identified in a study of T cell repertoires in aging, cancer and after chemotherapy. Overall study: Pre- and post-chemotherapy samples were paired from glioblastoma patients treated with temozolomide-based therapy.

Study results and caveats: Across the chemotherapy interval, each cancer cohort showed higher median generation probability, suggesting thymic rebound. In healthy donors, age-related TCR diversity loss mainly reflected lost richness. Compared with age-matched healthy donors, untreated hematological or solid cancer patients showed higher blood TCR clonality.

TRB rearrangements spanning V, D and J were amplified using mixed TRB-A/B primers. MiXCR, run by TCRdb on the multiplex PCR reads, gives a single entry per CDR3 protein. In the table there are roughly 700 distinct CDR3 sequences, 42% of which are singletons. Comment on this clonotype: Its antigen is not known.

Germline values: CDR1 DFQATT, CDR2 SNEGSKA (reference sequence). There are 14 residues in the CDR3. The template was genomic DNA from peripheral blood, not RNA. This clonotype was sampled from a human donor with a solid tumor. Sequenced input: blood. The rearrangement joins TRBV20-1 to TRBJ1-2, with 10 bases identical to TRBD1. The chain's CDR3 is CSASGTGENYGYTF. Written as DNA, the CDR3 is TGCAGCGCTTCCGGGACAGGGGAAAACTATGGCTACACCTTC.